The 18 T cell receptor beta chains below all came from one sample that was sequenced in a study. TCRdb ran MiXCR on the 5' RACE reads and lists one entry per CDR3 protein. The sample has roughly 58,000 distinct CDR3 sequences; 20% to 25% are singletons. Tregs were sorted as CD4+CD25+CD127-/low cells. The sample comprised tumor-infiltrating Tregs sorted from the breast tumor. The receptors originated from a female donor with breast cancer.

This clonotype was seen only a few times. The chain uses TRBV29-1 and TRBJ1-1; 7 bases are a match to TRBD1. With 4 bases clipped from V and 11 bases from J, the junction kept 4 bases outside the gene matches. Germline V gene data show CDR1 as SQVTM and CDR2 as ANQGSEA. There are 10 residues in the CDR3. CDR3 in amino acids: CSVVVQGAFF. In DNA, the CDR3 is TGCAGCGTTGTAGTACAGGGGGCTTTCTTT.

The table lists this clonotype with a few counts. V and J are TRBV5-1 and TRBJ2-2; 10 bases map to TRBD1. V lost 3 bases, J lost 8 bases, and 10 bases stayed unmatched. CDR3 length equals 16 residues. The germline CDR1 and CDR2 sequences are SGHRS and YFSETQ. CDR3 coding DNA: TGCGCCAGCAGCTCTCCCCTGGGACAGGGGAGTGGGGAGCTGTTTTTT. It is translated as CASSSPLGQGSGELFF.

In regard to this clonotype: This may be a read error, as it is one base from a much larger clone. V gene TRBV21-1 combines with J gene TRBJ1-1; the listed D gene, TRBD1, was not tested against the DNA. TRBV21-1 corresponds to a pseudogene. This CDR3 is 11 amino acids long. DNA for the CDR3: TGTGCCAGTACAGGGGGCCCTGAAGCTCTCTTT. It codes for CASTGGPEALF.

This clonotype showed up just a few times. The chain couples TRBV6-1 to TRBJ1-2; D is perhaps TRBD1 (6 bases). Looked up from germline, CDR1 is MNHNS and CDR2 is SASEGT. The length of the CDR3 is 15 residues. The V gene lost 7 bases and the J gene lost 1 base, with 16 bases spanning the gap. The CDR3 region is CASITADSHNYGYTF. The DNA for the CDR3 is TGTGCCAGCATCACCGCGGACAGCCATAACTATGGCTACACCTTC.

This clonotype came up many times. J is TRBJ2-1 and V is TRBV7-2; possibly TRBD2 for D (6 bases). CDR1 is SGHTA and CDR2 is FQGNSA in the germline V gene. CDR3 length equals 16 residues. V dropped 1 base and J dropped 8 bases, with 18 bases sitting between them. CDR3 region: CASSLVSRLVGDEQFF. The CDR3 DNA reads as TGTGCCAGCAGCTTAGTTTCGCGACTAGTCGGCGATGAGCAGTTCTTC.

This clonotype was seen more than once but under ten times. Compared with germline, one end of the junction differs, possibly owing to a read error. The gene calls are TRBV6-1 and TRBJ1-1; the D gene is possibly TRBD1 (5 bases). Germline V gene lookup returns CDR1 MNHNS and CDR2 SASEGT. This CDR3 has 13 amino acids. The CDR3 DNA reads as TGTGCCAGCAGCGAAGGGGCAGACACTGAAGCTTTCTTT. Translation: CASSEGADTEAFF.

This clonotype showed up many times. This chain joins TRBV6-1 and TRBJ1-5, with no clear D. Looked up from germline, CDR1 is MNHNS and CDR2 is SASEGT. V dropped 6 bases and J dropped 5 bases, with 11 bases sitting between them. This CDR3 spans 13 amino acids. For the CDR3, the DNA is TGTGCCAGCAGGGAGGGATCGTATCAGCCCCAGCATTTT. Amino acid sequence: CASREGSYQPQHF.

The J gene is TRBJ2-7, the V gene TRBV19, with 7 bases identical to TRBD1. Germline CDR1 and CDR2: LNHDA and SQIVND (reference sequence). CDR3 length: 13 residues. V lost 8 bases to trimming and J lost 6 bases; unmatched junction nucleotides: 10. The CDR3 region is CASSYQGVGEQYF. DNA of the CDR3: TGTGCCAGTTCGTACCAGGGGGTAGGCGAGCAGTACTTC.

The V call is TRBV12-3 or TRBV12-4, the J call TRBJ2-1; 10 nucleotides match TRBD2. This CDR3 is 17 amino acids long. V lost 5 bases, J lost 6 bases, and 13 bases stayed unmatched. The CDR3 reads CASSPPSSGRKGNEQFF. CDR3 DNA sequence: TGTGCCAGCAGTCCCCCCTCTAGCGGGAGAAAAGGCAATGAGCAGTTCTTC.

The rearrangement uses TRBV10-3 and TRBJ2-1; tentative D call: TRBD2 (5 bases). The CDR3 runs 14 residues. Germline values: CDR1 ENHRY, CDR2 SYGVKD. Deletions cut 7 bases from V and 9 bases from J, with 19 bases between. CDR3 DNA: TGTGCCATCACCCCCTCGGGGAGAGTTGGTGAGCAGTTCTTC. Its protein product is CAITPSGRVGEQFF.

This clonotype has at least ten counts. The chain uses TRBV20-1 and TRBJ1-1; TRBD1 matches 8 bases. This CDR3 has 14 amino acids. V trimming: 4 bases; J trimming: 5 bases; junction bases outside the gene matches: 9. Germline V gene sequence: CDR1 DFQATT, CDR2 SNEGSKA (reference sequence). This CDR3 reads CSAKGGQGTTEAFF. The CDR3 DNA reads TGCAGTGCTAAGGGTGGACAGGGCACGACTGAAGCTTTCTTT.

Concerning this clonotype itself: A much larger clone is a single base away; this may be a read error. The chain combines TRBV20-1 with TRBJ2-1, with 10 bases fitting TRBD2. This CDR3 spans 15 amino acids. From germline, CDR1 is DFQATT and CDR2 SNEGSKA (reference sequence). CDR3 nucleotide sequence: TGCAGTGCTAAAAATAGCGGGAGGTCCTACAATGAGCAGTGCTTC. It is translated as CSAKNSGRSYNEQCF.

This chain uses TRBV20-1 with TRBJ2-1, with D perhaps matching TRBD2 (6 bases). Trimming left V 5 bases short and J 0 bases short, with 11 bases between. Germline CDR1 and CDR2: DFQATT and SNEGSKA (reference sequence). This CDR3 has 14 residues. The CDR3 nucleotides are TGCAGTGCTCGTAGCGGAAGCTCCTACAATGAGCAGTTCTTC. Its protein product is CSARSGSSYNEQFF.

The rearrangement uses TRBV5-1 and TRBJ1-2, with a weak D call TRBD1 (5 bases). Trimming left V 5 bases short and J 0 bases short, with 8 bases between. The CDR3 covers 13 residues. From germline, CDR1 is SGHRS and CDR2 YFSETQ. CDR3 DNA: TGCGCCAGCAGTCGGGGCACTAACTATGGCTACACCTTC. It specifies CASSRGTNYGYTF.

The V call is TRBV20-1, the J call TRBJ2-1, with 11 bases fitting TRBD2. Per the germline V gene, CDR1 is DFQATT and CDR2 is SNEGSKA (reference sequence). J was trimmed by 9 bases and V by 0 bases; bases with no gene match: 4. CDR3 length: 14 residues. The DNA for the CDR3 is TGCAGTGCTAGAGATACTAGCGGGAGAGTTGAGCAGTTCTTC. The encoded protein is CSARDTSGRVEQFF.

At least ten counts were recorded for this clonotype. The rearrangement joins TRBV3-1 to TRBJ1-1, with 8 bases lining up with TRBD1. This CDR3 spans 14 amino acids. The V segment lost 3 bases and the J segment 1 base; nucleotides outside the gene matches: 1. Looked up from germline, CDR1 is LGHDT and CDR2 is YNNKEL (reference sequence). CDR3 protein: CASSQGTGNTEAFF. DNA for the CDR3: TGTGCCAGCAGCCAGGGGACAGGGAACACTGAAGCTTTCTTT.

Written as DNA, the CDR3 is TGCAGTGCTAGAGAAAGAACTAGCGGGACCGGGGAGCTGTTTTTT. This encodes CSARERTSGTGELFF. The J gene is TRBJ2-2, the V gene TRBV20-1; 9 positions match TRBD2. CDR1 and CDR2 from the germline V gene are DFQATT and SNEGSKA (reference sequence). Germline trimming cut 0 bases from V and 5 bases from J; bases unmatched to any gene: 4. The CDR3 is 15 residues long.

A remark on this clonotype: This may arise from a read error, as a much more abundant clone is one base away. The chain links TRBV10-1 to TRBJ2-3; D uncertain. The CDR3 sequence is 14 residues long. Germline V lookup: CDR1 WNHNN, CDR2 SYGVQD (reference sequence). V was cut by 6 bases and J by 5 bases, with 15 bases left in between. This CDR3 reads CASREVYPGDTQYF. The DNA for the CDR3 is TGCGCCAGCAGAGAGGTCTACCCGGGAGATACGCAGTATTTT.